This T cell receptor (beta chain) originates from a study of cytomegalovirus exposure and HLA in healthy donors. To note about this clone: Its antigen remains unknown.

Germline V gene sequence: CDR1 SGHTA, CDR2 FQGNSA. The germline V and J ends were trimmed by 2 bases and 5 bases, with 19 bases remaining between them. The CDR3 is 17 residues long. In the PCR, 60 Vbeta and 13 Jbeta primers were used. Repertoires were generated with immunoSEQ multiplex PCR, while TCRdb's copy carries only in-frame clones and drops some. Among over 130,000 clones, under 75% were seen once, and the ten largest hold 7% to 8.5%. General study findings and limits: Presence/absence results assume similar sequencing depth per donor, which may not hold.

This TCR derives from an older woman in good health and CMV-seropositive. Sequencing was performed on PBMCs. V and J are TRBV7-2 and TRBJ2-1; possible D gene TRBD2, 6 bases. The DNA of the CDR3 is TGTGCCAGCAGCTTAATTGGCGGACGGGGGTGGGACAATGAGCAGTTCTTC. Its protein product is CASSLIGGRGWDNEQFF.